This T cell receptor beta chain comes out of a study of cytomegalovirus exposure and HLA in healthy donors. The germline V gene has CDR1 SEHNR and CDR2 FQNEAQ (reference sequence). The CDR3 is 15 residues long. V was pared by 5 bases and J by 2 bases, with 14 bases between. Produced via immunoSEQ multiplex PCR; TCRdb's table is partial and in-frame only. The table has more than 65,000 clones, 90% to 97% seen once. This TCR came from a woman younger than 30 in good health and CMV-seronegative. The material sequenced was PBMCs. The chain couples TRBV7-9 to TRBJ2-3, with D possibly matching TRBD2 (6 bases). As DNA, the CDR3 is TGTGCCAGCAGCCGATTGCGGGATACCACAGATACGCAGTATTTT. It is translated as CASSRLRDTTDTQYF.